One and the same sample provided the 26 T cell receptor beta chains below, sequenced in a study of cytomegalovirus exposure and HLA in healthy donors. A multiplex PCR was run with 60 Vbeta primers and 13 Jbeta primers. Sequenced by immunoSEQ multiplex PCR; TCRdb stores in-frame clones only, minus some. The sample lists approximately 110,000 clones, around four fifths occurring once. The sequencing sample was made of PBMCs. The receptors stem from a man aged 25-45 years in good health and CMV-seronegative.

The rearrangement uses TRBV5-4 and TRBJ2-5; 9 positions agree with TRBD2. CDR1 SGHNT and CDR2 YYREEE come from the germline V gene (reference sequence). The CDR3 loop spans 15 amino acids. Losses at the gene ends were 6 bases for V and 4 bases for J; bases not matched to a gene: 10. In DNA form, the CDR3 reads TGTGCCAGCAACAGCGCGGGAGGGCCGGGAGAGACCCAGTACTTC. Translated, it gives CASNSAGGPGETQYF.

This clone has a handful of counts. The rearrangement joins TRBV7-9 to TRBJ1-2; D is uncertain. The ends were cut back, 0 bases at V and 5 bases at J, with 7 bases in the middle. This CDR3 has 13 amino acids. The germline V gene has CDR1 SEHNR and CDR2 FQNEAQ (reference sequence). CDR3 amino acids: CASSLARQYGYTF. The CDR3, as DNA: TGTGCCAGCAGCTTAGCGCGGCAGTATGGCTACACCTTC.

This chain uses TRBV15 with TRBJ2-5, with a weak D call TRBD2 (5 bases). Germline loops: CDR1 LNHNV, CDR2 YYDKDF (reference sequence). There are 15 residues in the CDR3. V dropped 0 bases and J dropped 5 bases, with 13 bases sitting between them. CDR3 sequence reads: CATSRDPTTRETQYF. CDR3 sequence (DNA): TGTGCCACCAGCAGAGATCCGACTACCCGCGAGACCCAGTACTTC. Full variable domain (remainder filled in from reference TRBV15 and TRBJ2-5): DAMVIQNPRYQVTQFGKPVTLSCSQTLNHNVMYWYQQKSSQAPKLLFHYYDKDFNNEADTPDNFQSRRPNTSFCFLDIRSPGLGDTAMYLCATSRDPTTRETQYFGPGTRLLVL.

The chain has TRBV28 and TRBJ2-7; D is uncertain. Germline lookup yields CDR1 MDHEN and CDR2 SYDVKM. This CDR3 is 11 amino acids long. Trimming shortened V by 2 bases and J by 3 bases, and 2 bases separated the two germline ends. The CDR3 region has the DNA TGTGCCAGCAGTTTACTCTACGAGCAGTACTTC. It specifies CASSLLYEQYF.

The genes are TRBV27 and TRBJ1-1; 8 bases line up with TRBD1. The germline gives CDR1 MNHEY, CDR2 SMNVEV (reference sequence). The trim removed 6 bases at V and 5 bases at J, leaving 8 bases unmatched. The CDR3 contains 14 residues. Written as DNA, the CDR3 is TGTGCCAGCAGGAGACAGGGGCTAAGGACTGAAGCTTTCTTT. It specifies CASRRQGLRTEAFF.

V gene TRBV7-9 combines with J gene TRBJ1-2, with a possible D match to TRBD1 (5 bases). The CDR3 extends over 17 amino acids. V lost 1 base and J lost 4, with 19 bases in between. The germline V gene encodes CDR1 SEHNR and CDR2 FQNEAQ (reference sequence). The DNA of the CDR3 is TGTGCCAGCAGCTTAGAGGGAGGAAGGGGAAGGCTCTATGGCTACACCTTC. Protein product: CASSLEGGRGRLYGYTF.

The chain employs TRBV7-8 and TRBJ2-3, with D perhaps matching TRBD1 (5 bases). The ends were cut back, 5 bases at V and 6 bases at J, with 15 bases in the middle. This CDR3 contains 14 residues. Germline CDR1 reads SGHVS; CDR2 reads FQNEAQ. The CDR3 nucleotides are TGTGCCAGCAGCCGCATCCAGGGCGGCGATACGCAGTATTTT. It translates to CASSRIQGGDTQYF.

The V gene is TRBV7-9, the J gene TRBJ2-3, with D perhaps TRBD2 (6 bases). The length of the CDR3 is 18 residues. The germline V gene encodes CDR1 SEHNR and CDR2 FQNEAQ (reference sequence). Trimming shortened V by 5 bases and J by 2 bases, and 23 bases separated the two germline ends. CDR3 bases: TGTGCCAGCAGCCCTCGAAGTTCCAGCCGGGAGTCCACAGATACGCAGTATTTT. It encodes CASSPRSSSRESTDTQYF.

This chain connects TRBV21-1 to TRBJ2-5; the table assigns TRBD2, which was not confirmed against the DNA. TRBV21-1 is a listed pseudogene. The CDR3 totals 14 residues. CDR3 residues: CAREVVPRQETQYF. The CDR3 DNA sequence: TGTGCCAGGGAGGTGGTCCCCAGACAAGAGACCCAGTACTTC.

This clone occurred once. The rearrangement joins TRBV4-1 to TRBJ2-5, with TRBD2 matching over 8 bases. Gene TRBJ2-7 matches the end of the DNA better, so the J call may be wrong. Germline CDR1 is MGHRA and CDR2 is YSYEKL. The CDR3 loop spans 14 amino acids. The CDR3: CASSQEAGDYEQYF. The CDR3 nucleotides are TGCGCCAGCAGCCAAGAAGCGGGAGACTACGAGCAGTACTTC.

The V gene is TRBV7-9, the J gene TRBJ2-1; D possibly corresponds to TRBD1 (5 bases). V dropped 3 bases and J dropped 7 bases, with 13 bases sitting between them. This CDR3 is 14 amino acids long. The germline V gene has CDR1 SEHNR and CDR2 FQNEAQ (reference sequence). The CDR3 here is CASSLSQGVNEQFF. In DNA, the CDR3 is TGTGCCAGCAGCTTGTCTCAGGGTGTGAATGAGCAGTTCTTC.

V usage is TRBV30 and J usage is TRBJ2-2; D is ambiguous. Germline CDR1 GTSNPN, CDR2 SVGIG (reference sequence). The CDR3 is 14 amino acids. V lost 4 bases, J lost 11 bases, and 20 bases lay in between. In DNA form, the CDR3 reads TGTGCCTGGACCCACCCCAGTTATGGCCGAGAGCTGTTTTTT. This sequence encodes CAWTHPSYGRELFF.

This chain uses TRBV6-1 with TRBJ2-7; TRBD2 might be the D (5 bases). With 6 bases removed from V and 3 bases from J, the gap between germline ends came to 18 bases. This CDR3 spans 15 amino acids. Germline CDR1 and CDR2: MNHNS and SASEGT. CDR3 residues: CASRGFALGDYEQYF. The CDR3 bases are TGTGCCAGCAGAGGATTCGCTTTGGGAGACTACGAGCAGTACTTC.

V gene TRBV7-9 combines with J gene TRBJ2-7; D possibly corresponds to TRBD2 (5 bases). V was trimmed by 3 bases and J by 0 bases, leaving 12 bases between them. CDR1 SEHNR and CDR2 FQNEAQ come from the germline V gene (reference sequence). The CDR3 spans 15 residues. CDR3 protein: CASSLGDNFSYEQYF. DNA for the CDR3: TGTGCCAGCAGCTTGGGAGACAATTTCTCCTACGAGCAGTACTTC.

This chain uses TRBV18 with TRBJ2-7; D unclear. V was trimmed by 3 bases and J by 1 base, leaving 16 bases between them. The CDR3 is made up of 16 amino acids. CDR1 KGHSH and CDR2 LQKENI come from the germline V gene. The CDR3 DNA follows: TGTGCCAGCTCACCTACCGTACCCGCTAAGTCCTACGAGCAGTACTTC. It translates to CASSPTVPAKSYEQYF.

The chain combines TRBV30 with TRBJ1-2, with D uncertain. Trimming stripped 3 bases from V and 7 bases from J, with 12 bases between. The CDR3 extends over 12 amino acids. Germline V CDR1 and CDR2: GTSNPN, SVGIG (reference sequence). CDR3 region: CAWSPQRAGYTF. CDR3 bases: TGTGCCTGGAGCCCGCAGAGGGCTGGCTACACCTTC.

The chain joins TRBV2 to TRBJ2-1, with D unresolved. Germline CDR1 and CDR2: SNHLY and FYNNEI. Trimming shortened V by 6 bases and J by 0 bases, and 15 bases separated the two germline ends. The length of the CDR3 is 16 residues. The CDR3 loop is CASSLLSVSSYNEQFF. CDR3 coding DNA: TGTGCCAGCAGCCTACTAAGTGTTAGCTCCTACAATGAGCAGTTCTTC.

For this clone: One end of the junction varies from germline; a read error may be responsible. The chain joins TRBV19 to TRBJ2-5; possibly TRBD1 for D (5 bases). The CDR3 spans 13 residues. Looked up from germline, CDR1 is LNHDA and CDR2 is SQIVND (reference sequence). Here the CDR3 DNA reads TGTGCCAGCAGTAAGGTGACAGCGGAGACCCAGTACTTC. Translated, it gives CASSKVTAETQYF.

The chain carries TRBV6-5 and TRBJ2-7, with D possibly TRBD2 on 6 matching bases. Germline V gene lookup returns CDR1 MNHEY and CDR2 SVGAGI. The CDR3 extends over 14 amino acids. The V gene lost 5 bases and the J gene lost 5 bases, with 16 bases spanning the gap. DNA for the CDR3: TGTGCCAGCAGTCTAGTAGACGGGGGAAACGAGCAGTACTTC. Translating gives CASSLVDGGNEQYF.

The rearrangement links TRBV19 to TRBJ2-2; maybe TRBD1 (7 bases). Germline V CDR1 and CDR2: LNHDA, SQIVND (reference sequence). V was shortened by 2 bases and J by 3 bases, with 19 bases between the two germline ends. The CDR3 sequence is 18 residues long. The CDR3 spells CASSIHVWRGQDTGELFF. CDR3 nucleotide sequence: TGTGCCAGTAGTATACATGTTTGGAGGGGGCAGGACACCGGGGAGCTGTTTTTT.

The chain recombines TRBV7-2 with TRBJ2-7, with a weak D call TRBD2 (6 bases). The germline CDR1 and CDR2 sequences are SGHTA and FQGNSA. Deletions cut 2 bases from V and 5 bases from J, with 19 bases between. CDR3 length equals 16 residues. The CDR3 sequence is CASSLHQGIRRDEQYF. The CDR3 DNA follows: TGTGCCAGCAGCTTACACCAGGGAATACGGAGGGACGAGCAGTACTTC. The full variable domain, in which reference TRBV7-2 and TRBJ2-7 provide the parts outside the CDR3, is GAGVSQSPSNKVTEKGKDVELRCDPISGHTALYWYRQSLGQGLEFLIYFQGNSAPDKSGLPSDRFSAERTGGSVSTLTIQRTQQEDSAVYLCASSLHQGIRRDEQYFGPGTRLTVT.

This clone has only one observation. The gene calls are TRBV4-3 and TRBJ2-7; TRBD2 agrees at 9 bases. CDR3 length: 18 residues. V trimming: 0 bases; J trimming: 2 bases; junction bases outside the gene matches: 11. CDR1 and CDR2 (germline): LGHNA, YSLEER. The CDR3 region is CASSQDPNLAGHPYEQYF. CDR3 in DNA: TGCGCCAGCAGCCAAGATCCTAACCTAGCGGGACATCCCTACGAGCAGTACTTC.

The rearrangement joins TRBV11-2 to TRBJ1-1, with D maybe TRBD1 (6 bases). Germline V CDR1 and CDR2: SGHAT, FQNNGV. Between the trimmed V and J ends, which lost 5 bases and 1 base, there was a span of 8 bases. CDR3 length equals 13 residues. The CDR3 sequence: CASSEGQNTEAFF. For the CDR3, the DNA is TGTGCCAGCAGCGAGGGACAGAACACTGAAGCTTTCTTT.

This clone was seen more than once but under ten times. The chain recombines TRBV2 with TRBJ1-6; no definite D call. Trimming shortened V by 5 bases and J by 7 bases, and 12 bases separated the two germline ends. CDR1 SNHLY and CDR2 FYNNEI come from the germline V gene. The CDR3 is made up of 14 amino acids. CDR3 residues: CASSLARENSPLHF. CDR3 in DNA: TGTGCCAGCAGTCTAGCCCGGGAGAATTCACCCCTCCACTTT. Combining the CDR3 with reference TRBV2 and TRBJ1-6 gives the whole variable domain EPEVTQTPSHQVTQMGQEVILRCVPISNHLYFYWYRQILGQKVEFLVSFYNNEISEKSEIFDDQFSVERPDGSNFTLKIRSTKLEDSAMYFCASSLARENSPLHFGNGTRLTVT.

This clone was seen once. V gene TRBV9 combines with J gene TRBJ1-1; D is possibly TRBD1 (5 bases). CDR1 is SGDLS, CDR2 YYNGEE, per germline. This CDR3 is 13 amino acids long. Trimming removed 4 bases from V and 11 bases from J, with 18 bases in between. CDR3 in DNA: TGTGCCAGCAGCACCCACCAGGGAACTGGTGCTTTCTTT. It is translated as CASSTHQGTGAFF.

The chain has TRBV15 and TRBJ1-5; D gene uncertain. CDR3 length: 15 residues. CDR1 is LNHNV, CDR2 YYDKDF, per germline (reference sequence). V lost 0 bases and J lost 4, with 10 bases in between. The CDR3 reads CATSRDLTANQPQHF. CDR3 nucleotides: TGTGCCACCAGCAGAGATCTCACAGCTAATCAGCCCCAGCATTTT.